Following are 29 T cell receptor beta chains from one sample sequenced in a study of molecular identifiers for immune sequencing clone quantification. A single record per CDR3 protein comes from TCRdb applying MiXCR to the PCR reads. The sample carries 250,000 to 400,000 distinct CDR3 sequences, about a fifth recorded once. The source material was naive CD8+ T cells from blood, with Jurkat cell RNA spiked in. The subset denotes: FACS-sorted CD8+CD4-CCR7+CD45RA+ naive T cells. These receptors were obtained from a human donor in good health. Some libraries in this study had Jurkat cell RNA spiked in.

Ten or more counts support this clonotype. V and J are TRBV27 and TRBJ1-5, with TRBD1 identical over 7 bases. Germline V gives CDR1 MNHEY, CDR2 SMNVEV (reference sequence). The V and J ends lost 3 bases and 6 bases, in that order; junction bases with no gene match: 8. The CDR3 is made up of 15 amino acids. The CDR3: CASSLDGTVGQPQHF. For the CDR3, the DNA is TGTGCCAGCAGTTTGGACGGGACAGTCGGTCAGCCCCAGCATTTT.

This clonotype has a count of ten or more. The gene calls are TRBV12-3 or TRBV12-4 and TRBJ2-7; no definite D call. The V gene lost 5 bases and the J gene lost 6 bases, with 11 bases spanning the gap. The CDR3 is 12 residues long. CDR3: CASSDDRPEQYF. The CDR3 bases are TGTGCCAGCAGTGACGACCGGCCCGAGCAGTACTTC.

In the case of this clonotype: This may be a read error, as it is one base from a much larger clone. The rearrangement joins TRBV20-1 to TRBJ2-7; 10 nucleotides align to TRBD2. The CDR3 covers 15 residues. Germline CDR1 reads DFQATT; CDR2 reads SNEGSKA (reference sequence). V lost 5 bases to trimming and J lost 2 bases; unmatched junction nucleotides: 9. CDR3 sequence (DNA): TGCAGTGCTCAGATCCTAGCGGGGGACACCTACGAGCAGTACTTC. It translates to CSAQILAGDTYEQYF.

The gene calls are TRBV24-1 and TRBJ2-2; D is possibly TRBD1 or TRBD2 (5 bases each). V lost 6 bases to trimming and J lost 7 bases, with 20 bases between them. The CDR3 runs to 16 residues. In germline, CDR1 is KGHDR, CDR2 SFDVKD. The CDR3 bases are TGTGCCACCAGTACTGAAGAGTTCGGGGCAGTCGGGGAGCTGTTTTTT. This translates into CATSTEEFGAVGELFF.

This clonotype has a single count. A much larger clone sits a single nucleotide away, making a read error possible. The gene calls are TRBV7-9 and TRBJ2-7; D is ambiguous. The CDR3 has 14 residues. Germline V CDR1 and CDR2: SEHNR, FQNEAQ (reference sequence). V dropped 10 bases and J dropped 4 bases, with 20 bases sitting between them. Here the CDR3 reads CAIRVPGSDYEQYF. The CDR3 DNA sequence: TGTGCCATCCGGGTTCCGGGTTCGGATTACGAGCAGTACTTC.

This clonotype was counted between two and nine times. Relative to the germline gene, one junction end is altered; a read error may explain this. This chain joins TRBV20-1 and TRBJ2-2; D is possibly TRBD2 (5 bases). The CDR3 totals 16 residues. From germline, CDR1 is DFQATT and CDR2 SNEGSKA (reference sequence). In DNA, the CDR3 is TGCAGTGCTAGAGATTACGCGAACGCGAACACCGGGGAGCCGTTTTTT. Amino acid sequence: CSARDYANANTGEPFF.

With regard to this clonotype: One base away lies a much larger clone, so this may be a sequencing read error. DNA of the CDR3: TGTGCCAGCAGCTTGGACGACCGATTCACTAGCACAAATACGCAGTATTTT. Protein sequence: CASSLDDRFTSTNTQYF. The rearrangement links TRBV7-2 to TRBJ2-3, with a tentative D call TRBD2 (6 bases). CDR3 length: 17 amino acids. CDR1 is SGHTA and CDR2 is FQGNSA in the germline V gene.

As concerns this clonotype: A read error may be the cause here, since a much bigger clone is one base away. This sequence joins TRBV11-2 and TRBJ2-1; 8 bases are a match to TRBD1. There are 14 residues in the CDR3. Germline CDR1 and CDR2: SGHAT and FQNNGV. CDR3 coding DNA: TGTGCCAGCAGCGTCGACAGGGGCGCGCGTCGGCAGCTCTTC. Translated: CASSVDRGARRQLF.

This clonotype came up many times. V gene TRBV4-1 combines with J gene TRBJ1-1; tentative D call: TRBD1 (5 bases). The CDR3 is 15 residues long. From germline, CDR1 is MGHRA and CDR2 YSYEKL. V was pared by 0 bases and J by 0 bases, with 8 bases between. The CDR3 here is CASSQDRTLNTEAFF. The DNA of the CDR3 is TGCGCCAGCAGCCAAGATAGGACACTGAACACTGAAGCTTTCTTT.

The sample holds many counts of this clonotype. The chain recombines TRBV7-2 with TRBJ2-3, with TRBD2 identical over 9 bases. V trimming: 3 bases; J trimming: 4 bases; junction bases outside the gene matches: 11. This CDR3 region has 17 residues. CDR1 and CDR2 (germline): SGHTA, FQGNSA. The CDR3 protein is CASSLRGLAGRSDTQYF. The CDR3 nucleotides read TGTGCCAGCAGCTTGCGGGGTCTAGCGGGAAGGTCAGATACGCAGTATTTT.

The rearrangement links TRBV28 to TRBJ2-2, with D unclear. This CDR3 has 13 amino acids. Germline V gives CDR1 MDHEN, CDR2 SYDVKM. Trimming took off 3 bases at V and 7 bases at J, with 9 bases between the two ends. CDR3 sequence (DNA): TGTGCCAGCAGTTTTGGGGTTGGCGGGGAGCTGTTTTTT. Its protein is CASSFGVGGELFF.

The chain uses TRBV29-1 and TRBJ2-1, with D possibly being TRBD2 (5 bases). The CDR3 length is 10 residues. Trimming removed 7 bases at V and 12 bases at J, with 13 bases between. Germline V CDR1 and CDR2: SQVTM, ANQGSEA. The CDR3 is CSATRVWQFF. DNA for the CDR3: TGCAGCGCTACTAGGGTTTGGCAGTTCTTC.

The table lists this clonotype with many counts. This chain links TRBV2 with TRBJ2-1; D gene uncertain. V shed 6 bases and J shed 0 bases, with 6 bases lying between them. This CDR3 region has 13 residues. Germline-derived CDR1 and CDR2 are SNHLY and FYNNEI. Written as DNA, the CDR3 is TGTGCCAGCAGCCTGTTCTCCTACAATGAGCAGTTCTTC. It codes for CASSLFSYNEQFF.

The V gene is TRBV19, the J gene TRBJ2-6; D gene unclear. With 2 bases removed from V and 0 bases from J, the gap between germline ends came to 11 bases. The CDR3 is 17 amino acids. Germline V gives CDR1 LNHDA, CDR2 SQIVND (reference sequence). The CDR3 loop is CASSIILSSSGANVLTF. The CDR3, as DNA: TGTGCCAGTAGTATAATCCTTTCGAGCTCTGGGGCCAACGTCCTGACTTTC.

This clonotype showed up many times. The J gene is TRBJ2-3, the V gene TRBV9; D call uncertain. The V gene's germline CDR1 is SGDLS and CDR2 YYNGEE. The CDR3 covers 14 residues. V gave up 3 bases and J gave up 0 bases, with 8 bases separating them. CDR3 in amino acids: CASSEGFSTDTQYF. In nucleotides, the CDR3 is TGTGCCAGCAGCGAGGGCTTTAGCACAGATACGCAGTATTTT.

This clonotype was found many times. This chain uses TRBV29-1 with TRBJ2-3; 9 bases map to TRBD2. Trimming took 6 bases from V and 1 from J; bases not matched to a gene: 8. The CDR3 has 15 amino acids. Germline CDR1 reads SQVTM; CDR2 reads ANQGSEA. The CDR3 is CSVDTSGRRTDTQYF. The CDR3 nucleotides read TGCAGCGTCGACACTAGCGGGCGTCGCACAGATACGCAGTATTTT.

This clonotype was found many times. The chain has TRBV7-9 and TRBJ2-2, with 8 positions matching TRBD1. This CDR3 contains 20 residues. V dropped 2 bases and J dropped 4; count of bases not matched to a gene: 18. Germline values: CDR1 SEHNR, CDR2 FQNEAQ (reference sequence). As DNA, the CDR3 is TGTGCCAGCAGCTTATCCGTTTTGGAGATGGACAGGGTATTCACCGGGGAGCTGTTTTTT. It translates to CASSLSVLEMDRVFTGELFF. The full variable domain, its missing parts supplied by reference TRBV7-9 and TRBJ2-2, is DTGVSQNPRHKITKRGQNVTFRCDPISEHNRLYWYRQTLGQGPEFLTYFQNEAQLEKSRLLSDRFSAERPKGSFSTLEIQRTEQGDSAMYLCASSLSVLEMDRVFTGELFFGEGSRLTVL.

This clonotype came up many times. The genes are TRBV7-9 and TRBJ2-2; perhaps TRBD2 as D (6 bases). Deletions cut 4 bases from V and 5 bases from J, with 17 bases between. Germline assignment: CDR1 SEHNR and CDR2 FQNEAQ (reference sequence). The CDR3 is 16 amino acids. This CDR3 is CASSSIEASATGELFF. The DNA of the CDR3 is TGTGCCAGCAGCTCCATCGAGGCTAGCGCGACCGGGGAGCTGTTTTTT.

This clonotype has at least ten counts. The rearrangement uses TRBV7-6 and TRBJ2-7, with 8 bases fitting TRBD1. The germline CDR1 and CDR2 sequences are SGHVS and FNYEAQ. This CDR3 has 15 amino acids. V lost 5 bases and J lost 5; bases outside the gene matches: 11. The CDR3 sequence: CASSPATGAQDEQYF. The CDR3 DNA reads as TGTGCCAGCAGCCCCGCGACAGGGGCACAGGACGAGCAGTACTTC.

V and J are TRBV4-3 and TRBJ1-2; D is unresolved. V was cut by 3 bases and J by 6 bases, with 8 bases left in between. Per the germline V gene, CDR1 is LGHNA and CDR2 is YSLEER. CDR3 length: 12 amino acids. For the CDR3, the DNA is TGCGCCAGCAGCCAGGGAAGCGATGGCTACACCTTC. Translating gives CASSQGSDGYTF.

Many counts were recorded for this clonotype. The chain recombines TRBV5-4 with TRBJ2-7, with D unresolved. Germline loops: CDR1 SGHNT, CDR2 YYREEE (reference sequence). Trimming shortened V by 2 bases and J by 6 bases, and 6 bases separated the two germline ends. This CDR3 has 11 residues. The CDR3 DNA reads TGTGCCAGCAGCTTAAAGGGCGAGCAGTACTTC. Translation gives CASSLKGEQYF.

This clonotype was counted ten times or more. CDR3 coding DNA: TGCGCCAGCAGCCAAGAAACCACGTTCACTAACACCATATATTTT. Amino acids: CASSQETTFTNTIYF. The J gene is TRBJ1-3, the V gene TRBV4-1; D is unresolved. The CDR3 loop spans 15 amino acids. Deletions cut 0 bases from V and 7 bases from J, with 13 bases between. The germline gives CDR1 MGHRA, CDR2 YSYEKL.

This clonotype was seen at least ten times. J is TRBJ2-5 and V is TRBV7-6; D assignment may be TRBD1 or TRBD2 (6 bases each). The germline V gene encodes CDR1 SGHVS and CDR2 FNYEAQ. This CDR3 is built from 15 residues. V was trimmed by 5 bases and J by 4 bases, leaving 17 bases between them. The CDR3 loop is CASSRDVTGAETQYF. Written as DNA, the CDR3 is TGTGCCAGCAGCCGAGACGTTACGGGGGCAGAGACCCAGTACTTC.

This clonotype was seen more than once but under ten times. This clone may be a read error of a much larger clone one base away. The gene calls are TRBV7-9 and TRBJ1-1; the D is unclear. Looked up from germline, CDR1 is SEHNR and CDR2 is FQNEAQ (reference sequence). The CDR3 totals 13 residues. V lost 6 bases, J lost 6 bases, and 14 bases lay in between. For the CDR3, the DNA is TGTGCCAGCAGAGCAGATGGTCTCTCTGAAGCTTTCTTT. Amino acid sequence: CASRADGLSEAFF.

At least ten counts were recorded for this clonotype. The rearrangement links TRBV7-9 to TRBJ1-1; 8 bases fit TRBD1. V shed 5 bases, J shed 5 bases, and the junction held 7 bases outside the gene matches. The CDR3 covers 14 residues. Germline V CDR1 and CDR2: SEHNR, FQNEAQ (reference sequence). CDR3 sequence (DNA): TGTGCCAGCAGCGGAAGGACAGGGAGGACTGAAGCTTTCTTT. Encoded protein: CASSGRTGRTEAFF.

This clonotype was seen more than once but under ten times. This chain uses TRBV6-5 with TRBJ2-7; tentative D call: TRBD1 (6 bases). The V end was cut by 6 bases, the J end by 0 bases, with 15 bases between. CDR1 MNHEY and CDR2 SVGAGI come from the germline V gene. The CDR3 contains 15 residues. The CDR3 loop reads CASSPATGSSYEQYF. The DNA for the CDR3 is TGTGCCAGCAGCCCCGCGACAGGAAGCTCCTACGAGCAGTACTTC.

The table lists this clonotype with many counts. The V call is TRBV28, the J call TRBJ2-7, with TRBD1 identical over 7 bases. CDR1 is MDHEN, CDR2 SYDVKM, per germline. V was clipped by 3 bases and J by 2 bases; unmatched bases: 7. The CDR3 length is 15 residues. CDR3 in amino acids: CASSFVRTGAYEQYF. The CDR3 nucleotides are TGTGCCAGCAGTTTCGTCAGGACAGGAGCCTACGAGCAGTACTTC. The entire variable domain, with the rest obtained from reference TRBV28 and TRBJ2-7, is as follows: DVKVTQSSRYLVKRTGEKVFLECVQDMDHENMFWYRQDPGLGLRLIYFSYDVKMKEKGDIPEGYSVSREKKERFSLILESASTNQTSMYLCASSFVRTGAYEQYFGPGTRLTVT.

The gene calls are TRBV13 and TRBJ2-3, with 12 positions matching TRBD2. The junction had 24 bases not matched to a gene; V was cut back by 5 bases and J by 3 bases. Germline CDR1 is PRHDT and CDR2 is FYEKMQ (reference sequence). This CDR3 is built from 22 residues. This chain's CDR3 is CASSPSIGQSGTSGRETDTQYF. In DNA form, the CDR3 reads TGTGCCAGCAGCCCCTCGATAGGCCAATCCGGGACTAGCGGGCGTGAAACAGATACGCAGTATTTT. Full variable domain (missing parts from reference TRBV13 and TRBJ2-3): AAGVIQSPRHLIKEKRETATLKCYPIPRHDTVYWYQQGPGQDPQFLISFYEKMQSDKGSIPDRFSAQQFSDYHSELNMSSLELGDSALYFCASSPSIGQSGTSGRETDTQYFGPGTRLTVL.

The table lists this clonotype with many counts. CDR3 sequence reads: CAWSERGWNTEAFF. The DNA for the CDR3 is TGTGCCTGGAGTGAAAGGGGATGGAACACTGAAGCTTTCTTT. The chain is built from TRBV30 and TRBJ1-1; D is possibly TRBD1 (5 bases). Between the trimmed V and J ends, which lost 1 base and 1 base, there was a span of 10 bases. The CDR3 length is 14 residues. Per the germline V gene, CDR1 is GTSNPN and CDR2 is SVGIG (reference sequence).